Below are 2 T cell receptor beta chains sequenced from a single sample in a study of regulatory T cells in long-lasting Graves disease. Stated time point: newly diagnosed GD, antithyroid drugs for less than 3 months. The TCR library was made from RNA extracted from PBMCs. Both iRepertoire HTBI primers and Arm-PCR of CDR3 regions were used to build the TCR beta libraries. A single record per CDR3 protein comes from TCRdb applying MiXCR to the multiplex PCR reads. The table includes over 450,000 distinct CDR3 sequences, more than 10% detected once. Another study also made use of these data, one on T cells in Graves' hyperthyroidism and ophthalmopathy.

The sequenced sample was peripheral blood mononuclear cells (PBMCs), obtained at new diagnosis, from a patient treated with antithyroid drugs. The source of these receptors is a woman in her twenties or thirties with Graves disease.

The V call is TRBV6-6, the J call TRBJ2-1; the match to TRBD2 covers 9 bases. Germline assignment: CDR1 MNHNY and CDR2 SVGAGI (reference sequence). This CDR3 contains 16 residues. Trimming at V came to 0 bases and at J to 1 base, leaving 1 base not matched to a gene. CDR3 sequence reads: CASSYSSGRSYNEQFF. The CDR3 DNA sequence: TGTGCCAGCAGTTACTCGAGCGGGAGGTCCTACAATGAGCAGTTCTTC.

This clonotype was seen many times. The rearrangement uses TRBV5-6 and TRBJ1-3, with D unclear. CDR3 length equals 15 residues. Germline CDR1 reads SGHDT; CDR2 reads YYEEEE. The V gene lost 0 bases and the J gene lost 0 bases, with 7 bases spanning the gap. The CDR3, as DNA: TGTGCCAGCAGCTTGGTGGGCAGCTCTGGAAACACCATATATTTT. Protein sequence: CASSLVGSSGNTIYF.